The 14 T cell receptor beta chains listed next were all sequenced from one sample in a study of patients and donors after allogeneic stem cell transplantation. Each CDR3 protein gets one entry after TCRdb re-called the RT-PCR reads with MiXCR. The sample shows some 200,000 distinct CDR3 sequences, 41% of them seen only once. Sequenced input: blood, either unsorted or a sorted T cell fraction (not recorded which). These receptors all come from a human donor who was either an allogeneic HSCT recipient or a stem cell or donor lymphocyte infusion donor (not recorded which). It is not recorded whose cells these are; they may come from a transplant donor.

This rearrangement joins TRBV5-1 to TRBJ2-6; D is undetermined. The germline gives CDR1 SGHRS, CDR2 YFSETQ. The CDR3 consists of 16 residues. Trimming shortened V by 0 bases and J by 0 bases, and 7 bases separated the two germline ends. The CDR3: CASSLAGYSGANVLTF. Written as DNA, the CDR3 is TGCGCCAGCAGCTTGGCAGGTTACTCTGGGGCCAACGTCCTGACTTTC.

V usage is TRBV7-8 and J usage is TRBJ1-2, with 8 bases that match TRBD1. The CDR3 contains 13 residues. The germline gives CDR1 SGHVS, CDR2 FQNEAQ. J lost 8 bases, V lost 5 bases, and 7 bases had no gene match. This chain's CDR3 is CASSKDRGWGYTF. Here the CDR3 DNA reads TGTGCCAGCAGCAAAGACAGGGGCTGGGGCTACACCTTC. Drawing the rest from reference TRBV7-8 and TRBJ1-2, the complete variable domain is GAGVSQSPRYKVAKRGQDVALRCDPISGHVSLFWYQQALGQGPEFLTYFQNEAQLDKSGLPSDRFFAERPEGSVSTLKIQRTQQEDSAVYLCASSKDRGWGYTFGSGTRLTVV.

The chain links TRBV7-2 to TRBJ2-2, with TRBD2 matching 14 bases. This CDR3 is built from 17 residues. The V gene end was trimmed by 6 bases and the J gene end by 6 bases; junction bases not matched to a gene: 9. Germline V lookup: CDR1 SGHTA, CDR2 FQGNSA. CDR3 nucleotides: TGTGCCAGCAGTCGCCGGACTAGCGGGAGGTGGTCCGGGGAGCTGTTTTTT. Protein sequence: CASSRRTSGRWSGELFF. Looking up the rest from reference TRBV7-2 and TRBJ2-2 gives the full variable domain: GAGVSQSPSNKVTEKGKDVELRCDPISGHTALYWYRQSLGQGLEFLIYFQGNSAPDKSGLPSDRFSAERTGGSVSTLTIQRTQQEDSAVYLCASSRRTSGRWSGELFFGEGSRLTVL.

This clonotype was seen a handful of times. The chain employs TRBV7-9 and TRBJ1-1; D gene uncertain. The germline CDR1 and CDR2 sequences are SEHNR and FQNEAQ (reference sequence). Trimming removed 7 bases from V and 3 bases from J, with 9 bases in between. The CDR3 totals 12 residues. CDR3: CASIVEDTEAFF. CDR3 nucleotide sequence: TGTGCCAGCATAGTGGAGGACACTGAAGCTTTCTTT.

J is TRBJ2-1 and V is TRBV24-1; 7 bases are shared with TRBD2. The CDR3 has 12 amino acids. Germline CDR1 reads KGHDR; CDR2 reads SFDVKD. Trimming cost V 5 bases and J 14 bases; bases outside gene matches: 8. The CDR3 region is CATSVSGLVKFF. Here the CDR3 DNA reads TGTGCCACCAGTGTCTCCGGACTAGTCAAGTTCTTC.

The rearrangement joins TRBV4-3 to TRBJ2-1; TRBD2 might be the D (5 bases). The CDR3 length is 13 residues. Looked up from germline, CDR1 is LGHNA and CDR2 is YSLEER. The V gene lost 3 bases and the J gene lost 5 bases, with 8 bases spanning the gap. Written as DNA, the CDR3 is TGCGCCAGCAGCCAGGGAGTGGACAATGAGCAGTTCTTC. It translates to CASSQGVDNEQFF.

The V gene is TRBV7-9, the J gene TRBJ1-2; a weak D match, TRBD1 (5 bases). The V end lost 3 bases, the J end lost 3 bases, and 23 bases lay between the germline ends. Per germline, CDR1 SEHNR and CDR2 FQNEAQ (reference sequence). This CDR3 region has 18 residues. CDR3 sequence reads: CASSFPPGVGERHYGYTF. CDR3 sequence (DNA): TGTGCCAGCAGCTTCCCTCCGGGGGTGGGGGAGCGGCACTATGGCTACACCTTC. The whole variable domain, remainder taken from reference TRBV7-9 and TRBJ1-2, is DTGVSQNPRHKITKRGQNVTFRCDPISEHNRLYWYRQTLGQGPEFLTYFQNEAQLEKSRLLSDRFSAERPKGSFSTLEIQRTEQGDSAMYLCASSFPPGVGERHYGYTFGSGTRLTVV.

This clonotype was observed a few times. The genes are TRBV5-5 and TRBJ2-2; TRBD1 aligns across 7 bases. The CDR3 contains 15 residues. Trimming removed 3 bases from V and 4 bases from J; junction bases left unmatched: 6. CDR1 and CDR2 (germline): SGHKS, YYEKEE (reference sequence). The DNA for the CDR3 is TGTGCCAGCAGCTCGACAGGGCCTCTCACCGGGGAGCTGTTTTTT. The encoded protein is CASSSTGPLTGELFF.

The CDR3 here is CASSYYGNTIYF. The CDR3 DNA reads TGTGCCAGCAGCTATTATGGAAACACCATATATTTT. The chain uses TRBV7-8 and TRBJ1-3, with D hard to call. V lost 4 bases and J lost 3, with 4 bases in between. Germline V gene data show CDR1 as SGHVS and CDR2 as FQNEAQ. CDR3 size: 12 residues.

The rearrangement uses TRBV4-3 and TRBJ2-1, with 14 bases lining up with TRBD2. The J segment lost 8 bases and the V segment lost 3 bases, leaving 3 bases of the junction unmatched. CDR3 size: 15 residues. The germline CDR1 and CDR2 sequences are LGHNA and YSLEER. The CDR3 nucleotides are TGCGCCAGCAGCCAGGGACTAGCGGGAGAGCATGAGCAGTTCTTC. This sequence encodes CASSQGLAGEHEQFF.

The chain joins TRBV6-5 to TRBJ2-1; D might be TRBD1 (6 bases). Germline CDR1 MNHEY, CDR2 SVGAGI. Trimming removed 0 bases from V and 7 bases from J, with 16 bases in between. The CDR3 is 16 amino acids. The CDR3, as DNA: TGTGCCAGCAGTTACTCGGCAGGGGTAGACCGAAATGAGCAGTTCTTC. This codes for CASSYSAGVDRNEQFF.

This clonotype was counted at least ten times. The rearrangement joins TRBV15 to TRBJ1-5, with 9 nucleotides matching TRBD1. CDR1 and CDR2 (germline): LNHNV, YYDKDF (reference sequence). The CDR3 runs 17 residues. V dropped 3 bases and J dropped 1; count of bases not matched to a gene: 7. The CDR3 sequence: CATSSDTGGRSNQPQHF. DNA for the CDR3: TGTGCCACCAGCAGCGATACAGGGGGCAGGAGCAATCAGCCCCAGCATTTT.

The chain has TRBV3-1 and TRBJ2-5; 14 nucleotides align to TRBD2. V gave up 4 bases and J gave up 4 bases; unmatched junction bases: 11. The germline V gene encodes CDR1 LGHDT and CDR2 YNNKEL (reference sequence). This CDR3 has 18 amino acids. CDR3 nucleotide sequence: TGTGCCAGCAGCCCCTTACAACGGACTAGCGGGAGGTTAGAGACCCAGTACTTC. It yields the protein CASSPLQRTSGRLETQYF.

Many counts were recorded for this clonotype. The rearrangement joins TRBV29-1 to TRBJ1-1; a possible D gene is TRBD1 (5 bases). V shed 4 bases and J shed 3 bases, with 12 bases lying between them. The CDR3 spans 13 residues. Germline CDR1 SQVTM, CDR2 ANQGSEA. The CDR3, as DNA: TGCAGCGTTGTCCCGGGGGTGGACACTGAAGCTTTCTTT. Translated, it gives CSVVPGVDTEAFF.